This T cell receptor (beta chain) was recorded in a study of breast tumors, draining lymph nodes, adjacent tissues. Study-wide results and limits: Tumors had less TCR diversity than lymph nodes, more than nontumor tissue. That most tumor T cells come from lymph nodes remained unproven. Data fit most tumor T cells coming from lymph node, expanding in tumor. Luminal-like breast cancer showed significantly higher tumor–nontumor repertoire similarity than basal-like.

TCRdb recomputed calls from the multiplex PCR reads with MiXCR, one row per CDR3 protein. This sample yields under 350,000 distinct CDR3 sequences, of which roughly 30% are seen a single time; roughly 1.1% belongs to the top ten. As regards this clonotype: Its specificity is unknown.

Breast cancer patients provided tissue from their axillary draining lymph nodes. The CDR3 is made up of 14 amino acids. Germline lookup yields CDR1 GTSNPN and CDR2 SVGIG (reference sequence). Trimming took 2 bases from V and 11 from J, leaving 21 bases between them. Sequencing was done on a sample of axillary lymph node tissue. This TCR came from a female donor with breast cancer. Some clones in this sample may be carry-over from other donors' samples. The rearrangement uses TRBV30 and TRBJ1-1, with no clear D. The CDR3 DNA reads TGTGCCTGGAGTTTGGGTTGGGTGCAGGACGTGGCTTTCTTT. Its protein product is CAWSLGWVQDVAFF. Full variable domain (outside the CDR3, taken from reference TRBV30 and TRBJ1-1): SQTIHQWPATLVQPVGSPLSLECTVEGTSNPNLYWYRQAAGRGLQLLFYSVGIGQISSEVPQNLSASRPQDRQFILSSKKLLLSDSGFYLCAWSLGWVQDVAFFGQGTRLTVV.